The 26 T cell receptor beta chains below all came from one sample that was sequenced in a study of CD8 T cells in ankylosing spondylitis. Via MiXCR, TCRdb re-called the 5' RACE reads, giving one row per CDR3 protein. The data show some 180,000 distinct CDR3 sequences, about 20% seen once. Input material: blood, either unsorted or a sorted T cell fraction (not recorded which). Receptors were obtained from a male donor under 30 with ankylosing spondylitis or in good health (not recorded which).

This clonotype was seen ten or more times. The rearrangement links TRBV24-1 to TRBJ2-3, with TRBD2 matching over 9 bases. CDR1 KGHDR and CDR2 SFDVKD come from the germline V gene. With V trimmed by 8 bases and J by 1 base, 3 bases remained unmatched. This CDR3 has 14 amino acids. CDR3 region: CATTAGGGTDTQYF. The CDR3 nucleotides read TGTGCCACCACTGCGGGAGGGGGCACAGATACGCAGTATTTT.

This clonotype was seen repeatedly, ten times or more. This chain links TRBV5-1 with TRBJ2-7, with 15 nucleotides matching TRBD2. V was clipped by 2 bases and J by 0 bases; unmatched bases: 3. Looked up from germline, CDR1 is SGHRS and CDR2 is YFSETQ. This CDR3 is built from 17 residues. In DNA, the CDR3 is TGCGCCAGCAGCTTCCCGGGACTAGCGGGAGGCTCCTACGAGCAGTACGTC. It codes for CASSFPGLAGGSYEQYV.

The chain couples TRBV9 to TRBJ2-1; perhaps TRBD2 as D (5 bases). Germline V gives CDR1 SGDLS, CDR2 YYNGEE. The CDR3 loop spans 13 amino acids. The V end was cut by 2 bases, the J end by 6 bases, with 9 bases between. The DNA of the CDR3 is TGTGCCAGCAGCGTGGCGAGCGGCAATGAGCAGTTCTTC. Protein: CASSVASGNEQFF. The full variable domain, completed using reference TRBV9 and TRBJ2-1, is DSGVTQTPKHLITATGQRVTLRCSPRSGDLSVYWYQQSLDQGLQFLIQYYNGEERAKGNILERFSAQQFPDLHSELNLSSLELGDSALYFCASSVASGNEQFFGPGTRLTVL.

This clonotype was seen many times. This sequence joins TRBV3-1 and TRBJ2-7; TRBD2 matches at 12 bases. Germline assignment: CDR1 LGHDT and CDR2 YNNKEL (reference sequence). J was trimmed by 6 bases and V by 0 bases; bases with no gene match: 15. The CDR3 loop spans 19 amino acids. The CDR3 sequence: CASSQDGASGRVLAPEQYF. CDR3 nucleotides: TGTGCCAGCAGCCAAGATGGCGCTAGCGGGAGGGTCTTGGCTCCCGAGCAGTACTTC.

The J gene is TRBJ2-1, the V gene TRBV11-2; D remains ambiguous. The V end was cut by 5 bases, the J end by 9 bases, with 14 bases between. The CDR3 length is 13 residues. Germline loops: CDR1 SGHAT, CDR2 FQNNGV. DNA of the CDR3: TGTGCCAGCAGCGCCCGAGACGGCGTTGAGCAGTTCTTC. It translates to CASSARDGVEQFF.

The V and J genes are TRBV10-2 and TRBJ2-7; D not certain. The CDR3 is 13 amino acids. The germline CDR1 and CDR2 sequences are WSHSY and SAAADI. The V end was cut by 2 bases, the J end by 4 bases, with 9 bases between. The CDR3: CASSEETRYEQYV. In DNA form, the CDR3 reads TGCGCCAGCAGTGAGGAGACACGATACGAGCAGTACGTC.

This clonotype was counted many times. The chain uses TRBV27 and TRBJ1-2; D gene ambiguous. The CDR3 runs 14 residues. Germline lookup yields CDR1 MNHEY and CDR2 SMNVEV (reference sequence). V gave up 5 bases and J gave up 8 bases, with 18 bases separating them. CDR3 DNA sequence: TGTGCCAGCAGTAACAACCGGGGTCTAGAGGGCTACACCTTC. As protein: CASSNNRGLEGYTF.

This clonotype was counted at least ten times. This chain joins TRBV29-1 and TRBJ2-4; D ambiguous. Deletions cut 4 bases from V and 0 bases from J, with 7 bases between. The CDR3 is made up of 13 amino acids. Germline CDR1 is SQVTM and CDR2 is ANQGSEA. Written as DNA, the CDR3 is TGCAGCGTTGTATGGTTAGCCAAAAACATTCAGTACTTC. Translated: CSVVWLAKNIQYF. Using reference TRBV29-1 and TRBJ2-4 for the parts outside the CDR3, the full variable domain is SAVISQKPSRDICQRGTSLTIQCQVDSQVTMMFWYRQQPGQSLTLIATANQGSEATYESGFVIDKFPISRPNLTFSTLTVSNMSPEDSSIYLCSVVWLAKNIQYFGAGTRLSVL.

The sample holds many counts of this clonotype. The rearrangement joins TRBV6-6 to TRBJ2-3, with D unresolved. The CDR3 extends over 15 amino acids. The V and J ends lost 2 bases and 4 bases respectively, with 13 bases between them. In germline, CDR1 is MNHNY, CDR2 SVGAGI (reference sequence). Here the CDR3 reads CASSYGPERADTQYF. The CDR3 region has the DNA TGTGCCAGCAGTTACGGACCGGAGCGAGCAGATACGCAGTATTTT.

This clonotype has a count of ten or more. The CDR3 here is CASSTRQGRNEKLFF. The CDR3 nucleotides read TGTGCCAGCAGCACCAGACAGGGAAGAAATGAAAAACTGTTTTTT. The chain links TRBV5-6 to TRBJ1-4, with TRBD1 matching 7 bases. V lost 4 bases, J lost 5 bases, and 8 bases stayed unmatched. Germline CDR1 SGHDT, CDR2 YYEEEE. The CDR3 has 15 amino acids.

This clonotype was counted at least ten times. The V call is TRBV5-5, the J call TRBJ2-6; perhaps TRBD2 as D (5 bases). This CDR3 comprises 16 residues. The V end lost 1 base, the J end lost 2 bases, and 10 bases lay between the germline ends. CDR1 is SGHKS, CDR2 YYEKEE, per germline (reference sequence). CDR3 DNA sequence: TGTGCCAGCAGCTTGTCTTCGGGGACTGGGGCCAACGTCCTGACTTTC. Translation: CASSLSSGTGANVLTF.

The chain uses TRBV27 and TRBJ2-7, with TRBD2 matching over 7 bases. CDR3 length: 15 amino acids. Germline V gene sequence: CDR1 MNHEY, CDR2 SMNVEV (reference sequence). In nucleotides, the CDR3 is TGTGCAGGCAGTGCGCTAAGCGGGACTACCTACGAGCAGTACTTC. As protein: CAGSALSGTTYEQYF.

The chain links TRBV27 to TRBJ2-3; tentatively, D is TRBD2 (5 bases). CDR3 length: 14 residues. Germline CDR1 is MNHEY and CDR2 is SMNVEV (reference sequence). V was pared by 6 bases and J by 2 bases, with 12 bases between. In DNA form, the CDR3 reads TGTGCCAGCAGCGGGTCCGGGGACACAGATACGCAGTATTTT. Translating it yields CASSGSGDTDTQYF.

This clonotype was recorded at least ten times. The chain links TRBV12-3 or TRBV12-4 to TRBJ2-2; possible D gene TRBD1, 5 bases. Trimming shortened V by 6 bases and J by 4 bases, and 18 bases separated the two germline ends. The CDR3 is made up of 16 amino acids. CDR3 protein: CASSPGPGQSTGELFF. The CDR3 DNA reads as TGTGCCAGCAGCCCAGGCCCCGGACAATCCACCGGGGAGCTGTTTTTT.

The gene calls are TRBV7-2 and TRBJ1-5; D is possibly TRBD1 (5 bases). This CDR3 has 14 amino acids. Trimming took 0 bases from V and 7 from J, leaving 10 bases between them. Germline-derived CDR1 and CDR2 are SGHTA and FQGNSA. The CDR3 DNA sequence: TGTGCCAGCAGCTTAGCCCAGGGTGGGCAGCCCCAGCATTTT. It yields the protein CASSLAQGGQPQHF.

This clonotype was seen ten or more times. The J gene is TRBJ2-4, the V gene TRBV15, with 7 bases lining up with TRBD1. Germline lookup yields CDR1 LNHNV and CDR2 YYDKDF (reference sequence). Germline trimming cut 0 bases from V and 7 bases from J; bases unmatched to any gene: 6. The CDR3 totals 15 residues. The CDR3 DNA sequence: TGTGCCACCAGCAGAGATAGGGACAGTCAGAACATTCAGTACTTC. Amino acids: CATSRDRDSQNIQYF.

This clonotype was found many times. The rearrangement joins TRBV4-3 to TRBJ1-4; D unclear. CDR1 is LGHNA and CDR2 is YSLEER in the germline V gene. The CDR3 is 14 residues long. V was shortened by 1 base and J by 5 bases, with 8 bases between the two germline ends. CDR3 DNA: TGCGCCAGCAGCCAAGGGGAGGGCAATGAAAAACTGTTTTTT. As protein: CASSQGEGNEKLFF.

This clonotype came up many times. Written as DNA, the CDR3 is TGTGCCAGCAGTTTTCGGACTAGCTCCTACAATGAGCAGTTCTTC. This translates into CASSFRTSSYNEQFF. The chain has TRBV12-3 or TRBV12-4 and TRBJ2-1, with 7 bases that match TRBD2. CDR3 length: 15 amino acids. Trimming took 3 bases from V and 0 from J; bases not matched to a gene: 2.

The V gene is TRBV5-1, the J gene TRBJ2-1; D gene ambiguous. Germline-derived CDR1 and CDR2 are SGHRS and YFSETQ. Trimming took 0 bases from V and 8 from J, leaving 9 bases between them. This CDR3 spans 13 amino acids. CDR3 amino acids: CASSLVASDEQFF. In DNA form, the CDR3 reads TGCGCCAGCAGCTTGGTGGCGTCCGATGAGCAGTTCTTC.

This clonotype was seen repeatedly, ten times or more. The genes are TRBV7-2 and TRBJ2-3; 8 bases align to TRBD2. The germline gives CDR1 SGHTA, CDR2 FQGNSA. The CDR3 has 18 amino acids. V dropped 5 bases and J dropped 2; count of bases not matched to a gene: 15. CDR3 protein: CASSQGPPTSGPTDTQYF. Written as DNA, the CDR3 is TGTGCCAGCAGCCAAGGTCCCCCTACTAGCGGACCCACAGATACGCAGTATTTT.

This clonotype came up many times. Relative to the germline gene, one junction end is altered; a read error may explain this. The V call is TRBV5-1, the J call TRBJ2-3, with unresolved D. The length of the CDR3 is 11 residues. CDR1 and CDR2 from the germline V gene are SGHRS and YFSETQ. CDR3 nucleotides: TGTGCCAGCAGTTCGCCAGATACGCAGTATTTT. This gives the protein CASSSPDTQYF.

This clonotype was observed at least ten times. The V gene is TRBV7-2, the J gene TRBJ2-1; 9 bases align to TRBD2. There are 12 residues in the CDR3. Germline CDR1 reads SGHTA; CDR2 reads FQGNSA. Unmatched junction bases numbered 7, after V lost 4 bases and J lost 15 bases. The CDR3: CASSSRSGRLFF. The DNA for the CDR3 is TGTGCCAGCAGCTCCAGGAGCGGGAGGCTGTTCTTC.

This clonotype has a count of ten or more. The chain employs TRBV4-2 and TRBJ2-1; tentatively, D is TRBD2 (5 bases). The germline V gene encodes CDR1 LGHNA and CDR2 YNFKEQ. V dropped 4 bases and J dropped 9 bases, with 10 bases sitting between them. This CDR3 spans 12 amino acids. The CDR3 bases are TGTGCCAGCAGCCGGGGAGCGGTTGAGCAGTTCTTC. This translates into CASSRGAVEQFF.

The CDR3 is CASSAGRDYEQYV. The CDR3 region has the DNA TGTGCCAGCAGTGCCGGACGGGACTACGAGCAGTACGTC. V is TRBV6-1 and J is TRBJ2-7; D is perhaps TRBD2 (5 bases). This CDR3 is built from 13 residues. Germline loops: CDR1 MNHNS, CDR2 SASEGT. Trimming took off 4 bases at V and 3 bases at J, with 10 bases between the two ends.

This clonotype was picked up many times. The chain combines TRBV5-5 with TRBJ1-4; 8 nucleotides align to TRBD1. Germline CDR1 reads SGHKS; CDR2 reads YYEKEE (reference sequence). The CDR3 loop spans 14 amino acids. V lost 1 base and J lost 6; bases outside the gene matches: 2. DNA for the CDR3: TGTGCCAGCAGCTTGCAGGGGGCGGATGAAAAACTGTTTTTT. This gives the protein CASSLQGADEKLFF.

The genes are TRBV6-1 and TRBJ2-5; D not certain. In germline, CDR1 is MNHNS, CDR2 SASEGT. The ends were cut back, 4 bases at V and 4 bases at J, with 10 bases in the middle. The CDR3 is 13 residues long. For the CDR3, the DNA is TGTGCCAGCAGTGCCGGACCGGGAGAGACCCAGTACTTC. Residues: CASSAGPGETQYF.